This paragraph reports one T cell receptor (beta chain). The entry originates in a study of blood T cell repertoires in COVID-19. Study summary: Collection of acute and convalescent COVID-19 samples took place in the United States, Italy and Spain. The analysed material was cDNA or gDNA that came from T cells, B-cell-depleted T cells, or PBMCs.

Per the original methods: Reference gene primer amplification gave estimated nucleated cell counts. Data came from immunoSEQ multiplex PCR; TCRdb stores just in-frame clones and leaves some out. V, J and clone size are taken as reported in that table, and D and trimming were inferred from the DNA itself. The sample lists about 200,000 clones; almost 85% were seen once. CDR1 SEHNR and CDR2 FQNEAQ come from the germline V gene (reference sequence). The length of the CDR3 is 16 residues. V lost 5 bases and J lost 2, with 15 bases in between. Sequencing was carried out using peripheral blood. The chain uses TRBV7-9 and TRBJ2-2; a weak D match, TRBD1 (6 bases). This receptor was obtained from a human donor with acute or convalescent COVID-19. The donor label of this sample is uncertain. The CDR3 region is CASSGRTARNTGELFF. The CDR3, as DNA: TGTGCCAGCAGCGGCAGGACAGCCCGAAACACCGGGGAGCTGTTTTTT.